This passage covers 10 T cell receptor beta chains from one sample sequenced in a study of T cell repertoires in cytomegalovirus infection. One entry per CDR3 protein results from TCRdb running MiXCR on the reads. This sample carries 150,000 to 180,000 distinct CDR3 sequences, about a quarter of them seen once, and the ten largest clones take approximately 9.9%. The specimen sequenced was PBMCs. These TCRs come from a human donor in good health (CMV status not recorded). Some clones in this sample may be carry-over from other donors' samples.

This clonotype was seen at least ten times. This chain connects TRBV18 to TRBJ2-2; perhaps TRBD1 as D (6 bases). Looked up from germline, CDR1 is KGHSH and CDR2 is LQKENI. This CDR3 spans 14 amino acids. V was trimmed by 2 bases and J by 7 bases, leaving 11 bases between them. The CDR3 here is CASSPGSDSGELFF. The CDR3 DNA is TGTGCCAGCTCACCAGGGTCGGACAGCGGGGAGCTGTTTTTT.

V and J are TRBV4-2 and TRBJ1-1, with D maybe TRBD1 (5 bases). The V and J ends lost 1 base and 4 bases respectively, with 16 bases between them. Germline lookup yields CDR1 LGHNA and CDR2 YNFKEQ. The length of the CDR3 is 16 residues. CDR3 DNA sequence: TGTGCCAGCAGCCAAGTCGGCAGAATGGGGGGCACTGAAGCTTTCTTT. Its translation is CASSQVGRMGGTEAFF.

The rearrangement links TRBV4-3 to TRBJ2-7; D is undetermined. V was clipped by 0 bases and J by 2 bases, with 14 bases between them. CDR1 is LGHNA and CDR2 is YSLEER in the germline V gene. This CDR3 spans 16 amino acids. The CDR3 DNA is TGCGCCAGCAGCCAAGAATGGCTGGGAAAAGCCTACGAGCAGTACTTC. Protein: CASSQEWLGKAYEQYF.

The rearrangement uses TRBV28 and TRBJ1-1; D is ambiguous. The V end lost 5 bases, the J end lost 2 bases, and 15 bases lay between the germline ends. CDR1 and CDR2 (germline): MDHEN, SYDVKM. The CDR3 runs 15 residues. CDR3 loop: CASSLSTGSNTEAFF. The CDR3 region has the DNA TGTGCCAGCAGTCTCTCGACCGGGAGCAACACTGAAGCTTTCTTT. Drawing the rest from reference TRBV28 and TRBJ1-1, the complete variable domain is DVKVTQSSRYLVKRTGEKVFLECVQDMDHENMFWYRQDPGLGLRLIYFSYDVKMKEKGDIPEGYSVSREKKERFSLILESASTNQTSMYLCASSLSTGSNTEAFFGQGTRLTVV.

This clonotype was detected only a few times. This chain joins TRBV28 and TRBJ2-7, with TRBD1 matching over 8 bases. Germline V CDR1 and CDR2: MDHEN, SYDVKM. The ends lost 7 bases at V and 5 bases at J; junction bases unmatched: 16. This CDR3 region has 16 residues. The CDR3 is CASNLISGQGSDEQYF. CDR3 coding DNA: TGTGCCAGCAACCTTATTTCTGGACAGGGTTCAGACGAGCAGTACTTC.

This chain joins TRBV20-1 and TRBJ2-3, with D unresolved. This CDR3 region has 12 residues. Germline V gene data show CDR1 as DFQATT and CDR2 as SNEGSKA (reference sequence). Deletions cut 3 bases from V and 6 bases from J, with 10 bases between. CDR3 sequence (DNA): TGCAGTGCTAGTTCCCTAGGGGATACGCAGTATTTT. Its translation is CSASSLGDTQYF.

The chain has TRBV7-4 and TRBJ2-4; perhaps TRBD1 as D (5 bases). The V gene lost 0 bases and the J gene lost 9 bases, with 15 bases spanning the gap. This CDR3 region has 15 residues. CDR1 is SGHVT, CDR2 SQSDAQ, per germline. For the CDR3, the DNA is TGTGCCAGCAGCTTAGCTCTAACGACAGTCGCCATTCAGTACTTC. It codes for CASSLALTTVAIQYF.

This clonotype came up many times. The CDR3 region has the DNA TGTGCCAGCACACGGGGACAGGGATACGAGCAGTACTTC. Amino acid sequence: CASTRGQGYEQYF. This chain joins TRBV7-8 and TRBJ2-7; 9 positions match TRBD1. This CDR3 is 13 amino acids long. The germline gives CDR1 SGHVS, CDR2 FQNEAQ. J gave up 4 bases and V 7 bases, and 5 bases lay outside the gene matches.

This clonotype was observed many times. This chain joins TRBV7-8 and TRBJ1-1; D might be TRBD1 (5 bases). This CDR3 contains 15 residues. The germline gives CDR1 SGHVS, CDR2 FQNEAQ. Trimming pared 3 bases from V and 5 bases from J, leaving 16 bases between. CDR3 sequence (DNA): TGTGCCAGCAGCTTGGGACGACAGTACGTTACTGAAGCTTTCTTT. Translated, it gives CASSLGRQYVTEAFF.

A note on this clonotype: One base away lies a much larger clone, so this may be a sequencing read error. The V and J genes are TRBV7-2 and TRBJ1-5; no clear D. The CDR3 loop spans 13 amino acids. Germline V gene sequence: CDR1 SGHTA, CDR2 FQGNSA. The CDR3 spells CANSPASNQPQHF. The DNA of the CDR3 is TGTGCCAACAGCCCAGCTAGCAATCAGCCCCAGCATTTT.